This T cell receptor beta chain stems from a study of blood T cell repertoires in COVID-19. V lost 0 bases and J 7 bases, leaving 9 bases between the germline ends. The germline V gene encodes CDR1 LGHNA and CDR2 YSLEER. This CDR3 contains 13 residues. In Seattle, patients joined the study during active infection and were tracked longitudinally. The assay was immunoSEQ multiplex PCR, and TCRdb's table has in-frame clones only and misses some. Here the sample spans 150,000 to 200,000 clones, more than 85% being singletons. Sequencing was done on a sample of peripheral blood. This chain uses TRBV4-3 with TRBJ1-2; D remains ambiguous. The TCR was taken from a man in his 60s with COVID-19, enrolled during active disease. DNA of the CDR3: TGCGCCAGCAGCCAAGATAACGTTAGTGGCTACACCTTC. It translates to CASSQDNVSGYTF.